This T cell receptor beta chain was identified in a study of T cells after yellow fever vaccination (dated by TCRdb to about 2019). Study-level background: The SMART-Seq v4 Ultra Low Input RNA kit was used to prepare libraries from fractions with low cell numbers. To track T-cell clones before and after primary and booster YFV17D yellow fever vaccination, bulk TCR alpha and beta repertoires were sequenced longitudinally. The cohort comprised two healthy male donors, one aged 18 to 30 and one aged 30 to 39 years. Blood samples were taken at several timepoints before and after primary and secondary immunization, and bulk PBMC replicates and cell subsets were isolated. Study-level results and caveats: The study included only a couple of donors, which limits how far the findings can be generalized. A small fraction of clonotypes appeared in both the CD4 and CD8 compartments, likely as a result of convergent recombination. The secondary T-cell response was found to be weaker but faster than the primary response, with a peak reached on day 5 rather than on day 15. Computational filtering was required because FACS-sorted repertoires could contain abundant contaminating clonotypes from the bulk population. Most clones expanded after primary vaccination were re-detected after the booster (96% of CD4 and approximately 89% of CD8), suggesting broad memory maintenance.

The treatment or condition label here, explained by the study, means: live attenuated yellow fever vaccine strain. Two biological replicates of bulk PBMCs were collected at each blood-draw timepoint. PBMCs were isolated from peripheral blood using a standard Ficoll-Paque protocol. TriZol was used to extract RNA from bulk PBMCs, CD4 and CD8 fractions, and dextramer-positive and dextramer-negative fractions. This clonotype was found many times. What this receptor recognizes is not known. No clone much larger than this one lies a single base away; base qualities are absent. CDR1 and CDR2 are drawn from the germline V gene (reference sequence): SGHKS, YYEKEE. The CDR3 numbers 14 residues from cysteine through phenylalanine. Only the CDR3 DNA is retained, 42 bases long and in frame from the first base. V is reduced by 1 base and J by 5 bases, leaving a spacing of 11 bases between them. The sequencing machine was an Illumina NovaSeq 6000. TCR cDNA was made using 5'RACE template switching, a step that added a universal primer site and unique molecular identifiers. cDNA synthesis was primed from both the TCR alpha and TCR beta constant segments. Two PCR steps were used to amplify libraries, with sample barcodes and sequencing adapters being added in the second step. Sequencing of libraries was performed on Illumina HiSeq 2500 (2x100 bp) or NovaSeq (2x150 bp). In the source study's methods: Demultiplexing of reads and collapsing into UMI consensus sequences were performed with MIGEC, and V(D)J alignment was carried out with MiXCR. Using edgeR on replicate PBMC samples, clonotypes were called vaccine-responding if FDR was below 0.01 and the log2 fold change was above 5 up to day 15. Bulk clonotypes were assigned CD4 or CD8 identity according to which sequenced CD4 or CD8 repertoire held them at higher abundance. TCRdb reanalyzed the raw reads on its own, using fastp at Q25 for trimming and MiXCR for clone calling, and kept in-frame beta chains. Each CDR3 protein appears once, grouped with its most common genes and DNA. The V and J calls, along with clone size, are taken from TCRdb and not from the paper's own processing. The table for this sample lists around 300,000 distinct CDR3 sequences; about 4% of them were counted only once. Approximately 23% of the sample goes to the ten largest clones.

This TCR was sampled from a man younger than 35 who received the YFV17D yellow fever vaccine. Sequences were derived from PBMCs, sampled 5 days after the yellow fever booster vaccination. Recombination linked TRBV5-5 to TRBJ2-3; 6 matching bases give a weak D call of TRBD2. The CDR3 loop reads CASSLLSGKDTQYF. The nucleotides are TGTGCCAGCAGCTTGCTTAGCGGAAAAGATACGCAGTATTTT.